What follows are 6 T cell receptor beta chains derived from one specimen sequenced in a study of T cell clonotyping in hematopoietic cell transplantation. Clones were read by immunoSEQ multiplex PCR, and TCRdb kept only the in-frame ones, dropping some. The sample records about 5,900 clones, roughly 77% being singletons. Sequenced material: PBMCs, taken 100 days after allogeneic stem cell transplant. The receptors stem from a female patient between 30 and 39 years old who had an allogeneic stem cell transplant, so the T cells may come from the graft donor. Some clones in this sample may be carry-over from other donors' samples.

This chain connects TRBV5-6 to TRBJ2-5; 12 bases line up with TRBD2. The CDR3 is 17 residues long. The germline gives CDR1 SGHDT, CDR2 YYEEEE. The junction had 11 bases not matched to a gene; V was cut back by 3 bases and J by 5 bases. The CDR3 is CASSSGASGGALETQYF. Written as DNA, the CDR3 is TGTGCCAGCAGCTCGGGGGCTAGCGGGGGGGCCCTCGAGACCCAGTACTTC.

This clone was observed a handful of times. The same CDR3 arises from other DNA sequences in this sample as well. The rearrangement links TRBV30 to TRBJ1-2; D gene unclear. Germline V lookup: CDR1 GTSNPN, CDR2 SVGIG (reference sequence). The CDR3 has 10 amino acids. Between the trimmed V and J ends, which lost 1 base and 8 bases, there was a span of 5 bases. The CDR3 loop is CAWSGVGYTF. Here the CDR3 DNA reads TGTGCCTGGAGTGGGGTCGGCTACACCTTC. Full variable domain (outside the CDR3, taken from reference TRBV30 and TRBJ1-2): SQTIHQWPATLVQPVGSPLSLECTVEGTSNPNLYWYRQAAGRGLQLLFYSVGIGQISSEVPQNLSASRPQDRQFILSSKKLLLSDSGFYLCAWSGVGYTFGSGTRLTVV.

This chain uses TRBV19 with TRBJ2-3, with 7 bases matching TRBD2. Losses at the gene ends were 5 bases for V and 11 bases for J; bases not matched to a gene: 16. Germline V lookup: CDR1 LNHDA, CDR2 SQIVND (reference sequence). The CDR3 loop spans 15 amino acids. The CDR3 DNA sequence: TGTGCCAGTAGTTTCTCTAGCGCGGGGGACCGGAGGCAGTATTTT. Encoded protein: CASSFSSAGDRRQYF.

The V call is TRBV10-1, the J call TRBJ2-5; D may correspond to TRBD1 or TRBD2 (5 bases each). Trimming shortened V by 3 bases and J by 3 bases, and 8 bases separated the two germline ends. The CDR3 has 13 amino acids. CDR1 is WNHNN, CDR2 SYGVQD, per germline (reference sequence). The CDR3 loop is CASSEVGEETQYF. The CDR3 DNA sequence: TGCGCCAGCAGTGAAGTGGGGGAAGAGACCCAGTACTTC.

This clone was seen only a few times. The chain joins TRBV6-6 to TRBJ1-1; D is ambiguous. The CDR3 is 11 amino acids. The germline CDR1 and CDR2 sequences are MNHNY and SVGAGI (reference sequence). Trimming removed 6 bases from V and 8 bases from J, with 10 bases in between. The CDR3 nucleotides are TGTGCCAGCAGATCCGGTGTAGAAGCTTTCTTT. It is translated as CASRSGVEAFF.

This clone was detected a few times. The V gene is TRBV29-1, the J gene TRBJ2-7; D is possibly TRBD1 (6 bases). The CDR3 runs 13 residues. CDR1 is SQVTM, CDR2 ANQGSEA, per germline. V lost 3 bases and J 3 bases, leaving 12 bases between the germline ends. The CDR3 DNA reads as TGCAGCGTTGAGGCTGACAGGAGCTACGAGCAGTACTTC. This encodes CSVEADRSYEQYF.